This passage covers 25 T cell receptor beta chains from one sample sequenced in a study of blood T cell repertoires in COVID-19. TCRdb keeps only in-frame clones here, not all; method: immunoSEQ multiplex PCR. The sample holds around 270,000 clones, 70% to 90% seen once. The sequencing input was PBMCs or T cells enriched from blood (not recorded which). The source of these receptors is a woman under 40 who had recovered from COVID-19.

V is TRBV12-3 or TRBV12-4 and J is TRBJ2-7, with D perhaps matching TRBD2 (6 bases). The CDR3 loop spans 13 amino acids. Trimming stripped 4 bases from V and 3 bases from J, with 10 bases between. The CDR3 loop reads CASSSGSVYEQYF. DNA of the CDR3: TGTGCCAGCAGTTCCGGGAGCGTCTACGAGCAGTACTTC.

This chain joins TRBV19 and TRBJ2-5, with D perhaps matching TRBD2 (5 bases). The germline gives CDR1 LNHDA, CDR2 SQIVND (reference sequence). V was clipped by 4 bases and J by 5 bases, with 20 bases between them. CDR3 length: 16 amino acids. As DNA, the CDR3 is TGTGCCAGTAGTAACTCGCCGGGCCCCCGGAGGGAGACCCAGTACTTC. Translated, it gives CASSNSPGPRRETQYF.

This clone was counted a single time. The chain couples TRBV5-5 to TRBJ2-5; D call uncertain. Germline-derived CDR1 and CDR2 are SGHKS and YYEKEE (reference sequence). V dropped 4 bases and J dropped 4 bases, with 11 bases sitting between them. This CDR3 contains 13 residues. The CDR3 is CASSRLPPETQYF. The CDR3 nucleotides read TGTGCCAGCAGCAGACTCCCCCCAGAGACCCAGTACTTC.

This clone was seen more than once but under ten times. The chain employs TRBV6-1 and TRBJ2-1, with D possibly being TRBD1 (5 bases). V dropped 3 bases and J dropped 3 bases, with 9 bases sitting between them. The germline V gene has CDR1 MNHNS and CDR2 SASEGT. The CDR3 runs to 14 residues. The CDR3 DNA is TGTGCCAGCAGTGAGCGAGACAGCTACAATGAGCAGTTCTTC. Translation: CASSERDSYNEQFF.

The rearrangement uses TRBV28 and TRBJ2-2; D might be TRBD1 (5 bases). CDR3 length: 13 amino acids. Germline V gives CDR1 MDHEN, CDR2 SYDVKM. CDR3 nucleotide sequence: TGTGCTTACCGACGAAGGGGCGACGGGGAGCTGTTTTTT. Translated, it gives CAYRRRGDGELFF.

The chain uses TRBV7-9 and TRBJ2-1, with D unresolved. Germline V gene sequence: CDR1 SEHNR, CDR2 FQNEAQ (reference sequence). This CDR3 has 15 residues. The V and J ends lost 1 base and 2 bases respectively, with 9 bases between them. CDR3 residues: CASSLGISTYNEQFF. In nucleotides, the CDR3 is TGTGCCAGCAGCTTAGGTATTAGCACCTACAATGAGCAGTTCTTC.

This clone was seen at least ten times. The chain couples TRBV12-3 or TRBV12-4 to TRBJ1-1; D gene unclear. The CDR3 has 12 residues. The ends were cut back, 5 bases at V and 1 base at J, with 5 bases in the middle. The CDR3 sequence is CASSRGNTEAFF. The CDR3 DNA sequence: TGTGCCAGCAGTCGAGGGAACACTGAAGCTTTCTTT.

This chain connects TRBV10-2 to TRBJ1-2, with 8 bases aligning to TRBD1. V shed 10 bases and J 4 bases; nucleotides not matched to a gene: 8. Germline V gene lookup returns CDR1 WSHSY and CDR2 SAAADI. The CDR3 is 13 residues long. CDR3 amino acids: CATQRDRSYGYTF. The CDR3 DNA is TGCGCCACCCAGAGGGACAGGTCCTATGGCTACACCTTC.

The V gene is TRBV28, the J gene TRBJ1-5; D uncertain. The CDR3 is made up of 13 amino acids. With 11 bases removed from V and 6 bases from J, the gap between germline ends came to 17 bases. Germline CDR1 MDHEN, CDR2 SYDVKM. CDR3 loop: CAGKGGLGQPQHF. The CDR3 nucleotides are TGTGCCGGCAAAGGAGGGTTAGGTCAGCCCCAGCATTTT.

The chain has TRBV6-5 and TRBJ2-7; 7 nucleotides agree with TRBD1. V lost 6 bases and J lost 0; bases outside the gene matches: 5. CDR1 and CDR2 from the germline V gene are MNHEY and SVGAGI. CDR3 length: 14 amino acids. CDR3 sequence (DNA): TGTGCCAGCAGCCGGGACAGAAGCTCCTACGAGCAGTACTTC. Its translation: CASSRDRSSYEQYF.

V usage is TRBV27 and J usage is TRBJ1-5; 9 positions agree with TRBD1. V lost 6 bases to trimming and J lost 6 bases; unmatched junction nucleotides: 3. This CDR3 spans 13 amino acids. CDR1 is MNHEY and CDR2 is SMNVEV in the germline V gene (reference sequence). The CDR3 nucleotides read TGTGCCAGCAGGCGGGACAGGGCTCAGCCCCAGCATTTT. The encoded protein is CASRRDRAQPQHF.

In DNA, the CDR3 is TGTGCCAGCAGCCTAGGAACCCCTATCCGAGACAGGGATAAGGGCTACACCTTC. The encoded protein is CASSLGTPIRDRDKGYTF. The chain is built from TRBV7-2 and TRBJ1-2; 7 bases match TRBD1. This CDR3 region has 18 residues. CDR1 is SGHTA and CDR2 is FQGNSA in the germline V gene. J was trimmed by 8 bases and V by 5 bases; bases with no gene match: 23. The full variable domain, its missing parts supplied by reference TRBV7-2 and TRBJ1-2, is GAGVSQSPSNKVTEKGKDVELRCDPISGHTALYWYRQSLGQGLEFLIYFQGNSAPDKSGLPSDRFSAERTGGSVSTLTIQRTQQEDSAVYLCASSLGTPIRDRDKGYTFGSGTRLTVV.

V gene TRBV19 combines with J gene TRBJ2-7; 9 bases agree with TRBD1. CDR3 size: 13 residues. V shed 5 bases, J shed 6 bases, and the junction held 5 bases outside the gene matches. Germline-derived CDR1 and CDR2 are LNHDA and SQIVND (reference sequence). Here the CDR3 reads CASSFGTGTEQYF. The CDR3 nucleotides read TGTGCCAGTAGTTTCGGGACAGGGACCGAGCAGTACTTC.

CDR3: CASSPTSREDQPQHF. The CDR3 coding sequence is TGTGCCAGTAGTCCGACCAGCAGGGAGGATCAGCCCCAGCATTTT. The genes are TRBV19 and TRBJ1-5, with D perhaps matching TRBD1 (5 bases). Germline-derived CDR1 and CDR2 are LNHDA and SQIVND (reference sequence). CDR3 length: 15 residues. Trimming took off 5 bases at V and 5 bases at J, with 16 bases between the two ends.

This chain links TRBV7-9 with TRBJ1-1; D ambiguous. Germline CDR1 and CDR2: SEHNR and FQNEAQ (reference sequence). There are 15 residues in the CDR3. Trimming pared 1 base from V and 1 base from J, leaving 10 bases between. The CDR3 is CASSLVAQANTEAFF. CDR3 sequence (DNA): TGTGCCAGCAGCTTAGTGGCGCAGGCGAACACTGAAGCTTTCTTT.

V usage is TRBV28 and J usage is TRBJ2-3; no reliable D call. Germline V lookup: CDR1 MDHEN, CDR2 SYDVKM. Trimming shortened V by 4 bases and J by 0 bases, and 14 bases separated the two germline ends. CDR3 length: 16 residues. The CDR3 nucleotides are TGTGCCAGCAGTTATCAAGGCGGTTACAGCACAGATACGCAGTATTTT. Amino acid sequence: CASSYQGGYSTDTQYF. Variable domain in full (rest from reference TRBV28 and TRBJ2-3): DVKVTQSSRYLVKRTGEKVFLECVQDMDHENMFWYRQDPGLGLRLIYFSYDVKMKEKGDIPEGYSVSREKKERFSLILESASTNQTSMYLCASSYQGGYSTDTQYFGPGTRLTVL.

The V gene is TRBV9, the J gene TRBJ2-3; D ambiguous. With 0 bases removed from V and 2 bases from J, the gap between germline ends came to 7 bases. The V gene's germline CDR1 is SGDLS and CDR2 YYNGEE. There are 14 residues in the CDR3. The CDR3 nucleotides read TGTGCCAGCAGCGTAGGGCAAATCACAGATACGCAGTATTTT. Its translation: CASSVGQITDTQYF.

V usage is TRBV9 and J usage is TRBJ2-1; TRBD1 matches 8 bases. Looked up from germline, CDR1 is SGDLS and CDR2 is YYNGEE. There are 15 residues in the CDR3. Trimming cost V 3 bases and J 4 bases; bases outside gene matches: 6. The CDR3 coding sequence is TGTGCCAGCAGCGCCTCGGGACAGGTATACAATGAGCAGTTCTTC. It codes for CASSASGQVYNEQFF.

This chain links TRBV19 with TRBJ2-7; 7 nucleotides line up with TRBD1. V lost 5 bases, J lost 1 base, and 8 bases stayed unmatched. Germline values: CDR1 LNHDA, CDR2 SQIVND (reference sequence). This CDR3 has 15 residues. CDR3 nucleotide sequence: TGTGCCAGTAGTGTCACAGGGGAACCGTCCTACGAGCAGTACTTC. Translated: CASSVTGEPSYEQYF.

The rearrangement links TRBV6-5 to TRBJ1-4; tentatively, D is TRBD1 (6 bases). This CDR3 region has 14 residues. Germline-derived CDR1 and CDR2 are MNHEY and SVGAGI. Trimming removed 8 bases from V and 7 bases from J, with 17 bases in between. In DNA form, the CDR3 reads TGTGCCAGCTCTCCCCAGGGAGGGGGTGAAAAACTGTTTTTT. Protein product: CASSPQGGGEKLFF.

This clone has a count of ten or more. The chain uses TRBV28 and TRBJ1-6; 9 positions agree with TRBD1. V trimming: 6 bases; J trimming: 9 bases; junction bases outside the gene matches: 12. Germline V gives CDR1 MDHEN, CDR2 SYDVKM. The CDR3 is 16 amino acids. Written as DNA, the CDR3 is TGTGCCAGCAGCTCCTTCACAGGGGGCGTGATTTCACCCCTCCACTTT. It encodes CASSSFTGGVISPLHF.

CDR3 sequence: CASRQGAGDTEAFF. CDR3 DNA sequence: TGCGCCAGCCGCCAGGGGGCCGGGGACACTGAAGCTTTCTTT. This chain links TRBV5-1 with TRBJ1-1; 8 bases are shared with TRBD1. Germline V gene data show CDR1 as SGHRS and CDR2 as YFSETQ. This CDR3 region has 14 residues. The J segment lost 3 bases and the V segment lost 7 bases, leaving 8 bases of the junction unmatched.

This rearrangement joins TRBV2 to TRBJ1-6; possibly TRBD1 for D (6 bases). The CDR3 extends over 13 amino acids. In germline, CDR1 is SNHLY, CDR2 FYNNEI. Trimming pared 4 bases from V and 9 bases from J, leaving 10 bases between. The CDR3 nucleotides read TGTGCCAGCAGTGTGGACAGTTTTTCACCCCTCCACTTT. Protein sequence: CASSVDSFSPLHF. Full variable domain (missing parts from reference TRBV2 and TRBJ1-6): EPEVTQTPSHQVTQMGQEVILRCVPISNHLYFYWYRQILGQKVEFLVSFYNNEISEKSEIFDDQFSVERPDGSNFTLKIRSTKLEDSAMYFCASSVDSFSPLHFGNGTRLTVT.

The V call is TRBV28, the J call TRBJ1-3, with 9 bases matching TRBD1. Looked up from germline, CDR1 is MDHEN and CDR2 is SYDVKM. The CDR3 has 19 amino acids. The ends lost 7 bases at V and 0 bases at J; junction bases unmatched: 16. The CDR3: CASNMGQGIFLSSGNTIYF. Written as DNA, the CDR3 is TGTGCCAGCAATATGGGACAGGGAATCTTTTTATCCTCTGGAAACACCATATATTTT.

The chain is built from TRBV5-1 and TRBJ2-7; D is uncertain. This CDR3 is built from 15 residues. The V gene's germline CDR1 is SGHRS and CDR2 YFSETQ. V shed 4 bases and J shed 3 bases, with 17 bases lying between them. The CDR3 spells CASSPENRVGYEQYF. Written as DNA, the CDR3 is TGCGCCAGCAGCCCAGAAAACCGGGTGGGCTACGAGCAGTACTTC.